This TCR beta chain is drawn from a study of T-cell memory formation after mild COVID-19. Study-wide results and limits: There was no confirmation that second-wave clones peaking on day 37 were SARS-CoV-2 specific.

TCRdb re-analysed the 5' RACE reads in MiXCR, keeping a single row per CDR3 protein. The sample lists about 400,000 distinct CDR3 sequences, approximately 15% seen once, with roughly 22% in the top ten. Remarks on this clonotype: Its matching antigen is unknown.

Sequenced input: PBMCs or a T cell subset sorted from them (not recorded which). The sequence came from a man between 18 and 29 years old who had mild COVID-19 (a few samples of this study predate the infection). Cell type and time point are not known.

CDR3 protein: CASSPPGVYEQYF. In DNA form, the CDR3 reads TGTGCCAGCAGCCCCCCTGGAGTCTACGAGCAGTACTTC. The chain has TRBV3-1 and TRBJ2-7, with unresolved D. This CDR3 is built from 13 residues. V was shortened by 4 bases and J by 3 bases, with 10 bases between the two germline ends. Germline lookup yields CDR1 LGHDT and CDR2 YNNKEL (reference sequence).